A single sample gave rise to the 27 T cell receptor beta chains below, sequenced in a study of cytomegalovirus exposure and HLA in healthy donors (dated by TCRdb to 2016 to 2017). The library was obtained by the immunoSEQ multiplex PCR assay. For the multiplex PCR, a mixture combining 60 forward primers for TCR Vbeta segments and 13 reverse primers for TCR Jbeta segments was used. Held by TCRdb, this immuneACCESS table contains in-frame sequences only and omits some clones. Under half of the omission traces to an unresolved V gene where checked; the cause of the rest is unknown. For this sample the table gives about 160,000 clones, of which roughly 82% were detected only once. Clones ranked in the top ten supply 1.5% to 2% of the sample. The sequenced sample was PBMCs. Every receptor here comes from a woman aged 25 to 45 in good health and CMV-seronegative.

The chain joins TRBV13 to TRBJ1-1, with 10 nucleotides matching TRBD1. Per the germline V gene, CDR1 is PRHDT and CDR2 is FYEKMQ (reference sequence). The CDR3 totals 17 residues. V lost 5 bases, J lost 0 bases, and 9 bases stayed unmatched. The CDR3 region has the DNA TGTGCCAGCAGCCCCTGGGACAGGGGCCCCCTGAACACTGAAGCTTTCTTT. This codes for CASSPWDRGPLNTEAFF.

This clone was recorded only once. V and J are TRBV9 and TRBJ2-3; 12 bases match TRBD2. V was pared by 3 bases and J by 4 bases, with 6 bases of the junction left unmatched. This CDR3 is built from 16 residues. CDR1 and CDR2 (germline): SGDLS, YYNGEE. The CDR3, as DNA: TGTGCCAGCAGCGCCGGACTAGCGGGGTGGTCAGATACGCAGTATTTT. It specifies CASSAGLAGWSDTQYF. The whole variable domain, filled in from reference TRBV9 and TRBJ2-3, reads DSGVTQTPKHLITATGQRVTLRCSPRSGDLSVYWYQQSLDQGLQFLIQYYNGEERAKGNILERFSAQQFPDLHSELNLSSLELGDSALYFCASSAGLAGWSDTQYFGPGTRLTVL.

V and J are TRBV5-4 and TRBJ1-1; 7 bases fit TRBD1. This CDR3 contains 14 residues. Unmatched junction bases numbered 3, after V lost 0 bases and J lost 4 bases. Germline CDR1 and CDR2: SGHNT and YYREEE (reference sequence). The CDR3 is CASSLGQGGTEAFF. The CDR3 DNA follows: TGTGCCAGCAGCTTGGGTCAGGGGGGCACTGAAGCTTTCTTT.

This rearrangement joins TRBV18 to TRBJ2-1; 11 positions agree with TRBD2. V shed 6 bases, J shed 9 bases, and the junction held 4 bases outside the gene matches. This CDR3 has 13 residues. Germline CDR1 and CDR2: KGHSH and LQKENI. The CDR3 spells CASSSGREAEQFF. CDR3 DNA sequence: TGTGCCAGCTCTAGCGGGAGGGAGGCTGAGCAGTTCTTC.

The chain couples TRBV7-9 to TRBJ1-4, with 7 bases aligning to TRBD1. Unmatched junction bases numbered 1, after V lost 1 base and J lost 5 bases. Germline-derived CDR1 and CDR2 are SEHNR and FQNEAQ (reference sequence). This CDR3 region has 14 residues. The CDR3 spells CASSLVGGNEKLFF. The DNA of the CDR3 is TGTGCCAGCAGCTTAGTAGGGGGCAATGAAAAACTGTTTTTT.

This chain links TRBV30 with TRBJ2-1, with 8 bases aligning to TRBD2. Germline CDR1 and CDR2: GTSNPN and SVGIG (reference sequence). CDR3 size: 14 residues. The V segment lost 7 bases and the J segment 11 bases; nucleotides outside the gene matches: 16. This CDR3 is CAFVSSGVPGKQFF. CDR3 DNA: TGTGCCTTTGTTAGTAGCGGGGTACCCGGGAAGCAGTTCTTC. The variable domain in full, with the rest retrieved from reference TRBV30 and TRBJ2-1, is SQTIHQWPATLVQPVGSPLSLECTVEGTSNPNLYWYRQAAGRGLQLLFYSVGIGQISSEVPQNLSASRPQDRQFILSSKKLLLSDSGFYLCAFVSSGVPGKQFFGPGTRLTVL.

This clone appeared a few times. This rearrangement joins TRBV7-8 to TRBJ1-3; weak D call: TRBD1 (6 bases). The germline V gene encodes CDR1 SGHVS and CDR2 FQNEAQ. Trimming cost V 4 bases and J 0 bases, with 10 bases left between them. The CDR3 length is 15 residues. CDR3 protein: CASSSGHVSGNTIYF. The CDR3 nucleotides read TGTGCCAGCAGCTCGGGACACGTCTCTGGAAACACCATATATTTT.

V and J are TRBV5-4 and TRBJ2-2, with 10 positions matching TRBD2. The CDR3 has 15 amino acids. Germline-derived CDR1 and CDR2 are SGHNT and YYREEE (reference sequence). J lost 9 bases, V lost 3 bases, and 8 bases had no gene match. For the CDR3, the DNA is TGTGCCAGCAGCTCCGGGACTAGCGAGCCCCGGGAGCTGTTTTTT. Translated, it gives CASSSGTSEPRELFF.

This clone was observed a handful of times. The chain has TRBV6-4 and TRBJ2-3, with D maybe TRBD1 (6 bases). V dropped 3 bases and J dropped 2 bases, with 9 bases sitting between them. The germline CDR1 and CDR2 sequences are MRHNA and SNTAGT. The CDR3 is 14 residues long. This chain's CDR3 is CASSDGGPTDTQYF. CDR3 DNA sequence: TGTGCCAGCAGTGATGGGGGCCCCACAGATACGCAGTATTTT.

The chain combines TRBV27 with TRBJ2-7; the match to TRBD2 covers 12 bases. Germline V lookup: CDR1 MNHEY, CDR2 SMNVEV (reference sequence). CDR3 size: 14 residues. Unmatched junction bases numbered 5, after V lost 8 bases and J lost 3 bases. The CDR3 region is CASQGLAGRYEQYF. The DNA of the CDR3 is TGTGCCAGCCAAGGACTAGCGGGGCGCTACGAGCAGTACTTC.

The rearrangement uses TRBV12-1 and TRBJ2-7; the table's D call, TRBD1, has no DNA check behind it. TRBV12-1 is a pseudogene segment. CDR3 size: 13 residues. CDR3 in DNA: TGTGCCAGCAGTGGAACAGGGAGCATCGAGCAGTACTTC. The encoded protein is CASSGTGSIEQYF.

V gene TRBV19 combines with J gene TRBJ1-2; 9 nucleotides match TRBD1. The V gene's germline CDR1 is LNHDA and CDR2 SQIVND (reference sequence). The CDR3 is 15 amino acids. Losses at the gene ends were 9 bases for V and 1 base for J; bases not matched to a gene: 9. The CDR3 sequence is CASSSRQGVNYGYTF. In DNA, the CDR3 is TGTGCCAGCTCGTCTCGACAGGGGGTTAACTATGGCTACACCTTC.

This clone came up once. The V and J genes are TRBV2 and TRBJ1-2; D possibly corresponds to TRBD1 (5 bases). V was shortened by 3 bases and J by 4 bases, with 15 bases between the two germline ends. This CDR3 has 15 residues. Germline V CDR1 and CDR2: SNHLY, FYNNEI. CDR3 region: CASSENRLPVYGYTF. CDR3 DNA: TGTGCCAGCAGTGAGAACAGGCTTCCCGTCTATGGCTACACCTTC.

The chain couples TRBV5-1 to TRBJ1-6; D possibly corresponds to TRBD1 (5 bases). This CDR3 spans 19 amino acids. Germline values: CDR1 SGHRS, CDR2 YFSETQ. The V end lost 1 base, the J end lost 4 bases, and 21 bases lay between the germline ends. CDR3 DNA: TGCGCCAGCAGCTTGTTCGACAGACTTACTTCTGCATATAATTCACCCCTCCACTTT. Its translation is CASSLFDRLTSAYNSPLHF. Looking up the rest from reference TRBV5-1 and TRBJ1-6 gives the full variable domain: KAGVTQTPRYLIKTRGQQVTLSCSPISGHRSVSWYQQTPGQGLQFLFEYFSETQRNKGNFPGRFSGRQFSNSRSEMNVSTLELGDSALYLCASSLFDRLTSAYNSPLHFGNGTRLTVT.

CDR3 sequence reads: CASSLGWGEVRDTQYF. The CDR3, as DNA: TGCGCCAGCAGCTTGGGATGGGGGGAGGTCCGAGATACGCAGTATTTT. The chain joins TRBV5-1 to TRBJ2-3; TRBD2 is a possible D gene (6 bases). V was trimmed by 0 bases and J by 5 bases, leaving 16 bases between them. Germline lookup yields CDR1 SGHRS and CDR2 YFSETQ. This CDR3 contains 16 residues.

Remarks on this clone: The germline gene is not matched at one end of the junction; a read error may be the cause. The V gene is TRBV7-9, the J gene TRBJ2-5; weak D call: TRBD1 (7 bases). The CDR3 is made up of 11 amino acids. The germline V gene has CDR1 SEHNR and CDR2 FQNEAQ (reference sequence). For the CDR3, the DNA is TGTTCCAGCACCTTAGGGGGGACAGATGACTTC. Translating gives CSSTLGGTDDF.

The rearrangement links TRBV7-2 to TRBJ2-3; D possibly corresponds to TRBD2 (7 bases). The V gene lost 1 base and the J gene lost 4 bases, with 18 bases spanning the gap. CDR1 and CDR2 (germline): SGHTA, FQGNSA. This CDR3 has 17 residues. CDR3 loop: CASSLVAGASSADTQYF. The CDR3, as DNA: TGTGCCAGCAGCTTAGTTGCGGGGGCGTCATCGGCAGATACGCAGTATTTT.

The chain couples TRBV7-9 to TRBJ1-1, with 8 bases fitting TRBD1. The CDR3 sequence is 15 residues long. J gave up 1 base and V 5 bases, and 6 bases lay outside the gene matches. Germline V gene sequence: CDR1 SEHNR, CDR2 FQNEAQ (reference sequence). Here the CDR3 reads CASSPRQGWNTEAFF. In DNA, the CDR3 is TGTGCCAGCAGCCCTCGACAGGGGTGGAACACTGAAGCTTTCTTT.

The chain links TRBV28 to TRBJ2-7, with D possibly TRBD1 on 6 matching bases. CDR3 size: 15 residues. Per the germline V gene, CDR1 is MDHEN and CDR2 is SYDVKM. Trimming stripped 4 bases from V and 9 bases from J, with 22 bases between. CDR3 sequence: CASSSSQGRVGRQYF. In DNA form, the CDR3 reads TGTGCCAGCAGTTCTTCACAGGGAAGGGTCGGGCGGCAGTACTTC. Complete variable domain (other parts from reference TRBV28 and TRBJ2-7): DVKVTQSSRYLVKRTGEKVFLECVQDMDHENMFWYRQDPGLGLRLIYFSYDVKMKEKGDIPEGYSVSREKKERFSLILESASTNQTSMYLCASSSSQGRVGRQYFGPGTRLTVT.

This clone was found once. The gene calls are TRBV4-1 and TRBJ2-3; 8 positions match TRBD2. In germline, CDR1 is MGHRA, CDR2 YSYEKL. The junction had 11 bases not matched to a gene; V was cut back by 4 bases and J by 2 bases. CDR3 length equals 17 residues. The CDR3 DNA sequence: TGCGCCAGCAGCCCCCTTGCCGGGAGGGTTGACACAGATACGCAGTATTTT. Amino acids: CASSPLAGRVDTDTQYF.

The J gene is TRBJ2-1, the V gene TRBV7-9; the match to TRBD2 covers 12 bases. CDR1 is SEHNR and CDR2 is FQNEAQ in the germline V gene (reference sequence). This CDR3 region has 15 residues. V gave up 5 bases and J gave up 12 bases; unmatched junction bases: 11. CDR3 in amino acids: CASSRLAGGSVGQFF. DNA for the CDR3: TGTGCCAGCAGCCGCCTAGCGGGAGGGTCGGTTGGGCAGTTCTTC.

The chain joins TRBV7-6 to TRBJ2-7, with 8 positions matching TRBD2. Trimming at V came to 4 bases and at J to 2 bases, leaving 22 bases not matched to a gene. The CDR3 sequence is 20 residues long. Per germline, CDR1 SGHVS and CDR2 FNYEAQ. In DNA, the CDR3 is TGTGCCAGCAGCTCCCGACAAGGCGCGGGTTTTAGCGGGGCTACCTACGAGCAGTACTTC. Protein sequence: CASSSRQGAGFSGATYEQYF.

The V and J genes are TRBV19 and TRBJ1-6; 10 bases match TRBD1. Trimming cost V 2 bases and J 10 bases; bases outside gene matches: 5. Per germline, CDR1 LNHDA and CDR2 SQIVND (reference sequence). The CDR3 length is 15 residues. For the CDR3, the DNA is TGTGCCAGTAGTATAAGTGGGACAGGGGAATCACCCCTCCACTTT. Amino acid sequence: CASSISGTGESPLHF.

This sequence joins TRBV7-2 and TRBJ2-2; 8 bases map to TRBD2. J was trimmed by 5 bases and V by 3 bases; bases with no gene match: 11. The CDR3 loop spans 17 amino acids. Germline CDR1 is SGHTA and CDR2 is FQGNSA. The CDR3: CASSFHRGGHETGELFF. DNA of the CDR3: TGTGCCAGCAGCTTCCATCGGGGGGGCCATGAGACCGGGGAGCTGTTTTTT.

The J gene is TRBJ1-2, the V gene TRBV18, with D tentatively TRBD1 (6 bases). Per germline, CDR1 KGHSH and CDR2 LQKENI. This CDR3 is 17 amino acids long. The V end was cut by 2 bases, the J end by 4 bases, with 20 bases between. CDR3 sequence: CASSPYSVAGVPYGYTF. The DNA of the CDR3 is TGTGCCAGCTCACCATACTCTGTGGCAGGGGTTCCCTATGGCTACACCTTC.

The genes are TRBV6-5 and TRBJ2-5; D not resolved. The CDR3 has 13 amino acids. CDR1 is MNHEY and CDR2 is SVGAGI in the germline V gene. Trimming cost V 0 bases and J 2 bases, with 4 bases left between them. CDR3 in DNA: TGTGCCAGCAGTTACTCTCCTCAAGAGACCCAGTACTTC. This codes for CASSYSPQETQYF.

The chain combines TRBV28 with TRBJ1-1, with TRBD1 identical over 12 bases. V shed 8 bases, J shed 1 base, and the junction held 2 bases outside the gene matches. The CDR3 runs 14 residues. Germline V lookup: CDR1 MDHEN, CDR2 SYDVKM. The CDR3: CASGTGGRNTEAFF. CDR3 nucleotides: TGTGCCAGCGGGACAGGGGGCCGGAACACTGAAGCTTTCTTT.